The 28 T cell receptor beta chains listed next were all sequenced from one sample in a study of beta chain features in type 1 diabetes. Study outcomes and limitations: Among all four CD4+ subsets, Type 1 diabetes patients had TCRB CDR3s that were moderately but significantly shorter.

These receptors have no identified antigens. The isolated RNA, all of it, was reverse transcribed, so expressed TCRB transcripts were what got sequenced. The repertoire was sequenced with immunoSEQ multiplex PCR; TCRdb's copy has only in-frame clones and lacks some. The repertoire has about 360,000 clones, around an eighth of them found once; the top ten carry 0.0085% to 0.012%. Sequencing was performed on naive CD4+ T cells from blood. These receptors all stem from a woman under 30 with type 1 diabetes.

A few counts support this clone. The rearrangement links TRBV6-6 to TRBJ2-5, with TRBD1 identical over 7 bases. V was clipped by 7 bases and J by 4 bases; unmatched bases: 12. The CDR3 is made up of 15 amino acids. Germline CDR1 reads MNHNY; CDR2 reads SVGAGI (reference sequence). DNA of the CDR3: TGTGCCAGCACAAAAACGACAGGGCGGAGAGAGACCCAGTACTTC. It translates to CASTKTTGRRETQYF.

The genes are TRBV13 and TRBJ1-4; D call uncertain. Trimming removed 5 bases from V and 0 bases from J, with 10 bases in between. The CDR3 totals 15 residues. CDR1 is PRHDT, CDR2 FYEKMQ, per germline (reference sequence). For the CDR3, the DNA is TGTGCCAGCAGCCGGGGTCTACCAACTAATGAAAAACTGTTTTTT. Amino acid sequence: CASSRGLPTNEKLFF.

This clone occurred a few times. The CDR3 sequence: CASSGASGTGTDTQYF. The CDR3, as DNA: TGTGCCAGCAGTGGGGCGAGCGGGACGGGCACAGATACGCAGTATTTT. The J gene is TRBJ2-3, the V gene TRBV28; 7 nucleotides line up with TRBD2. The CDR3 sequence is 16 residues long. V trimming: 5 bases; J trimming: 1 base; junction bases outside the gene matches: 9. Per the germline V gene, CDR1 is MDHEN and CDR2 is SYDVKM. Looking up the rest from reference TRBV28 and TRBJ2-3 gives the full variable domain: DVKVTQSSRYLVKRTGEKVFLECVQDMDHENMFWYRQDPGLGLRLIYFSYDVKMKEKGDIPEGYSVSREKKERFSLILESASTNQTSMYLCASSGASGTGTDTQYFGPGTRLTVL.

This clone was detected a few times. The chain employs TRBV15 and TRBJ1-3, with D possibly TRBD1 on 6 matching bases. The CDR3 loop spans 16 amino acids. V was clipped by 2 bases and J by 0 bases, with 11 bases between them. Germline values: CDR1 LNHNV, CDR2 YYDKDF (reference sequence). Here the CDR3 DNA reads TGTGCCACCAGCAGATTTAGGGGGTACTCTGGAAACACCATATATTTT. Translation: CATSRFRGYSGNTIYF.

The CDR3, as DNA: TGTGCCACCAGCAGAGATCAGTTAGAGCAGTACTTC. Amino acid sequence: CATSRDQLEQYF. The rearrangement joins TRBV15 to TRBJ2-7; no firm D call. Germline CDR1 LNHNV, CDR2 YYDKDF (reference sequence). This CDR3 comprises 12 residues. Trimming removed 0 bases from V and 7 bases from J, with 7 bases in between.

This clone was seen only a few times. The chain is built from TRBV5-1 and TRBJ2-3; 8 bases line up with TRBD2. J lost 4 bases, V lost 2 bases, and 3 bases had no gene match. Germline CDR1 and CDR2: SGHRS and YFSETQ. The CDR3 runs 14 residues. As DNA, the CDR3 is TGCGCCAGCAGCTTAGCGGGGGCCCCAGATACGCAGTATTTT. It translates to CASSLAGAPDTQYF.

This chain uses TRBV6-5 with TRBJ1-5; the D gene is possibly TRBD1 (6 bases). Germline V gene sequence: CDR1 MNHEY, CDR2 SVGAGI. Trimming took off 8 bases at V and 7 bases at J, with 6 bases between the two ends. The CDR3 sequence is 10 residues long. The CDR3, as DNA: TGTGCCAGCGGGACACAGCCCCAGCATTTT. This gives the protein CASGTQPQHF.

A few counts support this clone. The chain carries TRBV20-1 and TRBJ2-3; unclear D gene. Deletions cut 3 bases from V and 7 bases from J, with 5 bases between. The CDR3 runs to 10 residues. Germline V CDR1 and CDR2: DFQATT, SNEGSKA (reference sequence). DNA for the CDR3: TGCAGTGCTAGCGGTTATACGCAGTATTTT. The encoded protein is CSASGYTQYF.

This chain joins TRBV6-6 and TRBJ1-1, with 11 positions matching TRBD1. The CDR3 extends over 15 amino acids. V lost 2 bases and J lost 4; bases outside the gene matches: 3. Germline V lookup: CDR1 MNHNY, CDR2 SVGAGI (reference sequence). The CDR3 bases are TGTGCCAGCAGTTACGGACAGGGGGCTGGCACTGAAGCTTTCTTT. Amino acid sequence: CASSYGQGAGTEAFF.

The V and J genes are TRBV28 and TRBJ2-4; TRBD1 is a possible D gene (5 bases). Germline V gene sequence: CDR1 MDHEN, CDR2 SYDVKM. The CDR3 is made up of 18 amino acids. Trimming took 2 bases from V and 0 from J, leaving 17 bases between them. The DNA for the CDR3 is TGTGCCAGCAGTTTAGACCCCTGGGGCAGCTCAGCCAAAAACATTCAGTACTTC. It yields the protein CASSLDPWGSSAKNIQYF.

This chain joins TRBV6-5 and TRBJ2-5; no firm D call. The CDR3 contains 12 residues. V gave up 6 bases and J gave up 4 bases, with 9 bases separating them. In germline, CDR1 is MNHEY, CDR2 SVGAGI. The CDR3 protein is CASSLNRETQYF. As DNA, the CDR3 is TGTGCCAGCAGCCTAAACAGAGAGACCCAGTACTTC.

This clone was seen more than once but under ten times. The chain joins TRBV2 to TRBJ2-1; the D gene is possibly TRBD1 (5 bases). Germline CDR1 SNHLY, CDR2 FYNNEI. The CDR3 is made up of 16 amino acids. V was pared by 5 bases and J by 0 bases, with 14 bases between. CDR3 DNA sequence: TGTGCCAGCAGTCTTCGGCTGGACACCTCCTACAATGAGCAGTTCTTC. It codes for CASSLRLDTSYNEQFF.

This clone was recorded a few times. The chain carries TRBV15 and TRBJ2-2, with TRBD2 matching 7 bases. The CDR3 contains 12 residues. The germline gives CDR1 LNHNV, CDR2 YYDKDF (reference sequence). V trimming: 7 bases; J trimming: 8 bases; junction bases outside the gene matches: 4. The CDR3 sequence: CATTSGGGELFF. As DNA, the CDR3 is TGTGCCACCACCTCGGGAGGTGGGGAGCTGTTTTTT.

This clone was seen more than once but under ten times. The chain links TRBV30 to TRBJ2-1; 7 positions match TRBD1. The length of the CDR3 is 13 residues. The V and J ends lost 0 bases and 6 bases, in that order; junction bases with no gene match: 2. Germline-derived CDR1 and CDR2 are GTSNPN and SVGIG (reference sequence). The CDR3 bases are TGTGCCTGGAGTGTAACAGGGGTCAATGAGCAGTTCTTC. Translated: CAWSVTGVNEQFF.

The chain links TRBV18 to TRBJ1-4; 9 bases are shared with TRBD1. Trimming removed 3 bases from V and 8 bases from J; junction bases left unmatched: 10. CDR3 length: 16 residues. Germline-derived CDR1 and CDR2 are KGHSH and LQKENI. CDR3 loop: CASSPKLTGGEEKLFF. CDR3 DNA sequence: TGTGCCAGCTCACCGAAACTGACAGGGGGAGAGGAAAAACTGTTTTTT.

This clone was counted between two and nine times. This sequence joins TRBV6-5 and TRBJ1-1, with D possibly matching TRBD1 (5 bases). Germline lookup yields CDR1 MNHEY and CDR2 SVGAGI. This CDR3 is built from 13 residues. Trimming took off 6 bases at V and 5 bases at J, with 13 bases between the two ends. CDR3 loop: CASRPAGGTEAFF. The DNA of the CDR3 is TGTGCCAGCAGACCCGCGGGGGGGACTGAAGCTTTCTTT.

The chain links TRBV6-5 to TRBJ1-6; D uncertain. Germline V gives CDR1 MNHEY, CDR2 SVGAGI. V was trimmed by 4 bases and J by 10 bases, leaving 14 bases between them. This CDR3 is 14 amino acids long. CDR3 region: CASSSQRGGSPLHF. The CDR3 coding sequence is TGTGCCAGCAGTTCCCAACGCGGTGGGTCACCCCTCCACTTT.

This clone has more than one count but fewer than ten. CDR3 in DNA: TGTGCCAGCAGCGCGAGCGGAACAGCTTACGAGCAGTACTTC. Its protein product is CASSASGTAYEQYF. This chain uses TRBV11-3 with TRBJ2-7; D may be TRBD2 (5 bases). Germline CDR1 and CDR2: SGHNT and YENEEA. The length of the CDR3 is 14 residues. V lost 5 bases to trimming and J lost 4 bases, with 15 bases between them.

V gene TRBV19 combines with J gene TRBJ1-5, with TRBD1 as a possible D gene (5 bases). Germline V gives CDR1 LNHDA, CDR2 SQIVND (reference sequence). The V and J ends lost 3 bases and 3 bases respectively, with 12 bases between them. The CDR3 consists of 15 residues. The CDR3 DNA follows: TGTGCCAGTAGTATTTCGGGGGTTACCAATCAGCCCCAGCATTTT. This sequence encodes CASSISGVTNQPQHF.

The chain employs TRBV18 and TRBJ1-1, with D unresolved. Trimming cost V 4 bases and J 0 bases, with 12 bases left between them. Germline CDR1 KGHSH, CDR2 LQKENI. The CDR3 extends over 15 amino acids. CDR3: CASSLYRGMNTEAFF. The CDR3 nucleotides read TGTGCCAGCTCACTCTACAGAGGGATGAACACTGAAGCTTTCTTT.

The V call is TRBV5-4, the J call TRBJ1-2; TRBD1 matches at 7 bases. This CDR3 is built from 15 residues. V was pared by 0 bases and J by 8 bases, with 10 bases of the junction left unmatched. Germline lookup yields CDR1 SGHNT and CDR2 YYREEE (reference sequence). In DNA, the CDR3 is TGTGCCAGCAGCTTGGAGTCAGGGGGTTGGTTGGGCTACACCTTC. This encodes CASSLESGGWLGYTF.

This rearrangement joins TRBV15 to TRBJ2-7, with 7 bases matching TRBD1. The V gene end was trimmed by 2 bases and the J gene end by 6 bases; junction bases not matched to a gene: 7. The CDR3 extends over 14 amino acids. Per the germline V gene, CDR1 is LNHNV and CDR2 is YYDKDF (reference sequence). CDR3 in amino acids: CATSRLGTAVEQYF. The CDR3 coding sequence is TGTGCCACCAGCAGACTGGGGACAGCGGTCGAGCAGTACTTC.

The chain has TRBV28 and TRBJ2-7, with D possibly TRBD1 on 6 matching bases. The CDR3 is 15 residues long. CDR1 is MDHEN and CDR2 is SYDVKM in the germline V gene. Between the trimmed V and J ends, which lost 8 bases and 6 bases, there was a span of 23 bases. The DNA for the CDR3 is TGTGCCAGCGGATTCCGGGTCAGGGGCATCGGCGAGCAGTACTTC. Amino acid sequence: CASGFRVRGIGEQYF.

This clone has just a few counts. The gene calls are TRBV7-3 and TRBJ2-1, with 11 nucleotides matching TRBD2. Germline-derived CDR1 and CDR2 are SGHTA and FQGTGA. With V trimmed by 5 bases and J by 6 bases, 9 bases remained unmatched. The CDR3 is made up of 16 amino acids. The CDR3 loop reads CASSPTGTSGVNEQFF. DNA for the CDR3: TGTGCCAGCAGCCCGACCGGGACTAGCGGAGTCAATGAGCAGTTCTTC. The full variable domain, its missing parts supplied by reference TRBV7-3 and TRBJ2-1, is GAGVSQTPSNKVTEKGKYVELRCDPISGHTALYWYRQSLGQGPEFLIYFQGTGAADDSGLPNDRFFAVRPEGSVSTLKIQRTERGDSAVYLCASSPTGTSGVNEQFFGPGTRLTVL.

CDR3 coding DNA: TGCGCCAGCAGCCAGTTTTCCTCGGAGACCCAGTACTTC. This sequence encodes CASSQFSSETQYF. The gene calls are TRBV4-1 and TRBJ2-5; D ambiguous. Trimming stripped 3 bases from V and 5 bases from J, with 10 bases between. CDR3 length: 13 residues. The germline CDR1 and CDR2 sequences are MGHRA and YSYEKL.

The V and J genes are TRBV5-6 and TRBJ1-2; D remains ambiguous. V lost 0 bases, J lost 8 bases, and 8 bases lay in between. The CDR3 extends over 12 amino acids. Germline CDR1 reads SGHDT; CDR2 reads YYEEEE. The CDR3 DNA sequence: TGTGCCAGCAGCTTGGCAGCGCCCGGCTACACCTTC. It is translated as CASSLAAPGYTF.

The chain is built from TRBV2 and TRBJ2-7; a weak D match, TRBD1 (5 bases). Trimming pared 6 bases from V and 1 base from J, leaving 13 bases between. From germline, CDR1 is SNHLY and CDR2 FYNNEI. The CDR3 is 14 amino acids. CDR3 sequence reads: CASRGAGWSYEQYF. The CDR3 nucleotides are TGTGCCAGCAGAGGGGCAGGGTGGTCCTACGAGCAGTACTTC. Complete variable domain (other parts from reference TRBV2 and TRBJ2-7): EPEVTQTPSHQVTQMGQEVILRCVPISNHLYFYWYRQILGQKVEFLVSFYNNEISEKSEIFDDQFSVERPDGSNFTLKIRSTKLEDSAMYFCASRGAGWSYEQYFGPGTRLTVT.

This clone was found a few times. V gene TRBV29-1 combines with J gene TRBJ2-7; TRBD1 is a possible D gene (5 bases). Per germline, CDR1 SQVTM and CDR2 ANQGSEA. The ends were cut back, 8 bases at V and 0 bases at J, with 11 bases in the middle. The CDR3 is 12 residues long. The CDR3 spells CSLRDSSYEQYF. In DNA, the CDR3 is TGCAGCCTCCGAGACAGCTCCTACGAGCAGTACTTC.